This TCR beta chain was sequenced for a study of OX40 agonist ivuxolimab in advanced cancers. Context from the whole study: The costimulatory receptor OX40 (CD134) was targeted by ivuxolimab, a fully human IgG2 agonistic monoclonal antibody. Intravenous ivuxolimab was administered to patients every 2 weeks at six dose levels: 0.01, 0.1, 0.3, 1.5, 3 and 10 mg/kg. Of the approximately 50 dose-escalation patients, hepatocellular carcinoma was present in roughly 19, melanoma in roughly 15, renal cell carcinoma in 9 and head and neck cancer in 9. In the dose-escalation cohort, 75% to 85% of patients were male, and the mean age was 60 years with a range of roughly 23 to 90. Patients were allowed to have had prior anti-PD-1, anti-PD-L1 or anti-CTLA-4 therapy, and approximately 40% of the dose-escalation patients had been treated with checkpoint inhibitors. Partial responses occurred in three dose-escalation patients, of whom one had hepatocellular carcinoma and two had cutaneous melanoma. Peripheral TCRbeta sequencing aimed to test whether ivuxolimab altered TCR sequence diversity and caused clonal T-cell expansion. The paper covers the monotherapy dose-escalation part of the phase I ivuxolimab trial, which included N ≈ 57 patients.

Genomic DNA was isolated from the sorted cells so that the TCRbeta CDR3 region could be sequenced. The immunoSEQ Assay was used for sequencing of TCRbeta CDR3 regions. TCRdb provides this immuneACCESS table in a form limited to in-frame rearrangements. Some clones are lacking; in checked studies, under half of them reflect an unresolved V gene, and why the rest are absent is not known. This sample has about 95,000 clones in its table, and about 91% of those were observed once. Clones ranked in the top ten supply roughly 2.6% of the sample. CDR1 and CDR2 are read off the germline V gene (reference sequence) as LNHNV and YYDKDF. The CDR3 runs 12 residues from the cysteine to the phenylalanine. Just CDR3 DNA is preserved here, 36 bases in frame from base 1. V lost 0 bases and J lost 6 bases; the stretch between them is 5 bases long. The paper's findings and limits, for the study overall: After ivuxolimab, CD8+ T cells had more expanded clones than CD4+ T cells on average. In partial responders in the 0.1-3.0 mg/kg groups, normalized peripheral clonal expansion was found to be among the lowest, especially among CD8+ T cells. At doses of 0.1 to 3.0 mg/kg, clonal expansion of both CD4+ and CD8+ blood T cells was observed from baseline to week 6. The antigen specificity of the peripheral T cells that underwent clonal expansion was not determined. Low levels of normalized T-cell clonal expansion were also seen in some patients who did not respond.

Concerning this clone itself: The clone's antigen remains unknown. The record has no base qualities; no much larger clone is one base away.

Patients with autoimmune disease history or receiving systemic immunosuppression were excluded from the trial. Peripheral blood for TCR sequencing was collected from all dose cohorts at baseline, on cycle 4 day 1, and on cycle 7 day 1. The samples were drawn from a first-in-human, open-label, multicenter phase I dose-escalation trial of ivuxolimab. Adults with locally advanced or metastatic head and neck squamous cell, hepatocellular, melanoma or renal cell carcinoma were enrolled in the trial. Before TCR sequencing, CD4+ T cells and CD8+ T cells from peripheral blood were sorted into separate populations.

The receptor was isolated from an adult with an advanced solid tumor such as melanoma, head and neck, liver or kidney cancer. The chain uses TRBV15 and TRBJ1-2; possibly the D gene is TRBD1, per 5 matching bases. The source was CD4+ or CD8+ T cells sorted from blood, collected in a trial of the OX40 agonist ivuxolimab. The CDR3 region has the sequence CATSRDRDGYTF. The nucleotides read TGTGCCACCAGCAGAGACAGGGATGGCTACACCTTC.